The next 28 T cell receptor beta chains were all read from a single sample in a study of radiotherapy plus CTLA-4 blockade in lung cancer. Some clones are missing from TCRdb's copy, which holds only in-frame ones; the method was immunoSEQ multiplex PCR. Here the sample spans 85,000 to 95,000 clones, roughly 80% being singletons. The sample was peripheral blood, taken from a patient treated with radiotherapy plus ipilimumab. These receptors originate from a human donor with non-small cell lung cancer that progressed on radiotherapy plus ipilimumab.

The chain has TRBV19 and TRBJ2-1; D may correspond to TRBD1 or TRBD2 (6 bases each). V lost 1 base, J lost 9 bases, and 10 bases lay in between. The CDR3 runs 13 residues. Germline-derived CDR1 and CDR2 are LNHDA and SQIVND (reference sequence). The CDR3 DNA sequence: TGTGCCAGTAGTATAGTCGGAGGGGGTGAGCAGTTCTTC. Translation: CASSIVGGGEQFF.

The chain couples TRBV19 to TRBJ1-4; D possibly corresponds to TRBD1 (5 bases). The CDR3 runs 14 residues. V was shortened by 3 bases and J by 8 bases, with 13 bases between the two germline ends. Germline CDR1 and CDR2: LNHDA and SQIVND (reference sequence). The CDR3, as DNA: TGTGCCAGTAGTATCGACAGCCTGGGGGAAAAACTGTTTTTT. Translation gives CASSIDSLGEKLFF.

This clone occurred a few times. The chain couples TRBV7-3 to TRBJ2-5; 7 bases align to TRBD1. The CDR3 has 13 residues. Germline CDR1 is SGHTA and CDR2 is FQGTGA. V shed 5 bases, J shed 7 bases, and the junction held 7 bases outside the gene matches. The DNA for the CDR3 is TGTGCCAGCAGCCCCCAGGGGGTTGGGACCCAGTACTTC. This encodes CASSPQGVGTQYF. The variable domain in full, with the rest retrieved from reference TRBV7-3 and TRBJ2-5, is GAGVSQTPSNKVTEKGKYVELRCDPISGHTALYWYRQSLGQGPEFLIYFQGTGAADDSGLPNDRFFAVRPEGSVSTLKIQRTERGDSAVYLCASSPQGVGTQYFGPGTRLLVL.

The CDR3 sequence: CASSLLAPHEQYV. As DNA, the CDR3 is TGTGCCAGCAGCTTACTAGCCCCCCACGAGCAGTACGTC. The V call is TRBV11-2, the J call TRBJ2-7, with a possible D match to TRBD2 (5 bases). The CDR3 is 13 residues long. Germline-derived CDR1 and CDR2 are SGHAT and FQNNGV. V was shortened by 2 bases and J by 5 bases, with 10 bases between the two germline ends.

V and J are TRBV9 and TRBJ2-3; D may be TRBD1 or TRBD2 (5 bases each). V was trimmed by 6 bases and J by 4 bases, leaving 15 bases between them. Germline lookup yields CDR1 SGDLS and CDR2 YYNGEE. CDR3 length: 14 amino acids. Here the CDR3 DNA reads TGTGCCAGCACCGAGGGAGTGGGGCCAGATACGCAGTATTTT. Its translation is CASTEGVGPDTQYF. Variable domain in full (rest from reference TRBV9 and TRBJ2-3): DSGVTQTPKHLITATGQRVTLRCSPRSGDLSVYWYQQSLDQGLQFLIQYYNGEERAKGNILERFSAQQFPDLHSELNLSSLELGDSALYFCASTEGVGPDTQYFGPGTRLTVL.

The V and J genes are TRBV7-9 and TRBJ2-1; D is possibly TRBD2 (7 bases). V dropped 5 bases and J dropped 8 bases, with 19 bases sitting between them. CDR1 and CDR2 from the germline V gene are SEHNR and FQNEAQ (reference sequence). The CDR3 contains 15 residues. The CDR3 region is CASSTKGGEYYEQFF. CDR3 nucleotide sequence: TGTGCCAGCAGCACGAAGGGGGGGGAGTATTATGAGCAGTTCTTC.

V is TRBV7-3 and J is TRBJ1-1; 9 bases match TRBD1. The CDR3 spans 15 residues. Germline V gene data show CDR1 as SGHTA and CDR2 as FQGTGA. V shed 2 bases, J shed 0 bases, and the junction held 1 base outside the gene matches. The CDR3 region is CASSLGQGLNTEAFF. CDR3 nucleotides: TGTGCCAGCAGCTTAGGACAGGGGCTGAACACTGAAGCTTTCTTT.

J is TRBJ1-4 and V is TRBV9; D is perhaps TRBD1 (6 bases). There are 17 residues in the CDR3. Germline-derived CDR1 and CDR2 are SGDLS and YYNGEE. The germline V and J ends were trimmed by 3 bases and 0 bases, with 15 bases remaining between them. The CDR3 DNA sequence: TGTGCCAGCAGCGGAGCCACCGGGACAACAACTAATGAAAAACTGTTTTTT. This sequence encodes CASSGATGTTTNEKLFF.

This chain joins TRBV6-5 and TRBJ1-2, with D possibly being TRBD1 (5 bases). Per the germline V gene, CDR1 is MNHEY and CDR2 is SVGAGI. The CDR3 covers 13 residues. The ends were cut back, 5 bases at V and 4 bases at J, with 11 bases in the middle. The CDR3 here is CASSPDSRYGYTF. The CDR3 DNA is TGTGCCAGCAGTCCCGACAGTCGCTATGGCTACACCTTC.

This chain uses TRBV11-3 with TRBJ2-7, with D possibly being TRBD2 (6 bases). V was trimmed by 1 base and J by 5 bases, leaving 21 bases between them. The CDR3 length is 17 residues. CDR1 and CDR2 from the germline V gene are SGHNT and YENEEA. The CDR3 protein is CASSLVPAGSGWDEQYF. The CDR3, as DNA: TGTGCCAGCAGCTTAGTCCCAGCGGGTTCGGGCTGGGACGAGCAGTACTTC.

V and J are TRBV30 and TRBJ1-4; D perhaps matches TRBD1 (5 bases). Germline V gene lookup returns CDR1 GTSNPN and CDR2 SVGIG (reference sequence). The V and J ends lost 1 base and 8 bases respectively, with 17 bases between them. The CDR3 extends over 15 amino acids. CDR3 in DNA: TGTGCCTGGAGTGCGGGGCTAGGGTTACTAGAAAAACTGTTTTTT. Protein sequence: CAWSAGLGLLEKLFF.

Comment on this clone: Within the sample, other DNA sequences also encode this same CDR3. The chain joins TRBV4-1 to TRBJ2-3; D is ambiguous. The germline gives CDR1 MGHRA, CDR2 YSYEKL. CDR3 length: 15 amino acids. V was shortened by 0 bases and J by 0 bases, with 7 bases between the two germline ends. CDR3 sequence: CASSQEGRSTDTQYF. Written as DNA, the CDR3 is TGCGCCAGCAGCCAAGAAGGCCGGAGCACAGATACGCAGTATTTT.

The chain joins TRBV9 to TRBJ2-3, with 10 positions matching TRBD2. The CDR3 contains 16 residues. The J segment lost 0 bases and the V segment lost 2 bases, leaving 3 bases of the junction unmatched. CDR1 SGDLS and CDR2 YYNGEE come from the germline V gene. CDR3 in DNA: TGTGCCAGCAGCGTTAGGACTAGCGGTAGCACAGATACGCAGTATTTT. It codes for CASSVRTSGSTDTQYF.

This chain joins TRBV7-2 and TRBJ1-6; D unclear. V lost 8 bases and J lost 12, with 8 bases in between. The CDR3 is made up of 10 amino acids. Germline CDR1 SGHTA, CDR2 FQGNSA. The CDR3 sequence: CASQDGPLHF. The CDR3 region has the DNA TGTGCCAGCCAGGACGGACCCCTCCACTTT.

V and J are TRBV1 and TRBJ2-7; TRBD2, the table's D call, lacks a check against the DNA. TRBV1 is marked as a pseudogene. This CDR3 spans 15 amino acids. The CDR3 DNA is TGCACCAGCAGCCTTAGCGGGAGTAGGACCTACGAGCAGTACGTC. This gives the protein CTSSLSGSRTYEQYV.

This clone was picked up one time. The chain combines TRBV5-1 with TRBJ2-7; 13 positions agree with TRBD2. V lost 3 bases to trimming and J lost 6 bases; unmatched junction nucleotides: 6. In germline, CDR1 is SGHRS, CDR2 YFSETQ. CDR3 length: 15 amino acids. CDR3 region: CASSSGLAGVVEQYF. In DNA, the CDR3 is TGCGCCAGCAGCTCAGGACTAGCGGGAGTGGTCGAGCAGTACTTC.

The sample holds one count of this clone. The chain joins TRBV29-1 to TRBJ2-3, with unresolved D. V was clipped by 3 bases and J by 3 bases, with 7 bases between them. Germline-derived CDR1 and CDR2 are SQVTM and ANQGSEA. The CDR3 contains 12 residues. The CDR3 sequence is CSVEWQTDTQYF. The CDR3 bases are TGCAGCGTTGAGTGGCAGACAGATACGCAGTATTTT.

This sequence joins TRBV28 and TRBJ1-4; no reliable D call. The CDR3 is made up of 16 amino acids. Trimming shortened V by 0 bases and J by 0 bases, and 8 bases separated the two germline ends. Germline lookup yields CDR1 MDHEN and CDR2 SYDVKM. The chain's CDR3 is CASSLWERTTNEKLFF. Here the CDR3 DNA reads TGTGCCAGCAGTTTATGGGAGCGAACAACTAATGAAAAACTGTTTTTT.

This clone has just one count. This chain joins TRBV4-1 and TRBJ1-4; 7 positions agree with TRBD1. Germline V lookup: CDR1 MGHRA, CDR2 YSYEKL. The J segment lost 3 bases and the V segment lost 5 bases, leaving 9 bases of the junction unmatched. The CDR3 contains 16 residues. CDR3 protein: CASSGEGAASNEKLFF. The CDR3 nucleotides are TGCGCCAGCAGCGGTGAGGGGGCCGCGTCTAATGAAAAACTGTTTTTT.

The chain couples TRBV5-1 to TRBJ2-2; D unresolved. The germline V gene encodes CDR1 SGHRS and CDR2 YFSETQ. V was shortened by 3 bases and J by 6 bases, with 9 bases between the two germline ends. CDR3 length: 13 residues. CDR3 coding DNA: TGCGCCAGCAGCTCGTCTTTCTCCGGGGAGCTGTTTTTT. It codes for CASSSSFSGELFF.

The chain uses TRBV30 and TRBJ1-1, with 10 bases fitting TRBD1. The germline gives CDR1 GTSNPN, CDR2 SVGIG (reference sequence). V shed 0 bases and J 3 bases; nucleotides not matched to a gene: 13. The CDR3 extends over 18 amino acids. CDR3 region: CAWSVPVGQGVGDTEAFF. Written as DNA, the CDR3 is TGTGCCTGGAGTGTACCCGTAGGACAGGGGGTGGGGGACACTGAAGCTTTCTTT. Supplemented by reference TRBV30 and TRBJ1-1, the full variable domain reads SQTIHQWPATLVQPVGSPLSLECTVEGTSNPNLYWYRQAAGRGLQLLFYSVGIGQISSEVPQNLSASRPQDRQFILSSKKLLLSDSGFYLCAWSVPVGQGVGDTEAFFGQGTRLTVV.

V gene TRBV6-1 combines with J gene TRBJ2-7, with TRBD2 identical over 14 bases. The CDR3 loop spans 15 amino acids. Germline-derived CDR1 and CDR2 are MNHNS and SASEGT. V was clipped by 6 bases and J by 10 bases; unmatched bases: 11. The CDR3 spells CASSSTGGLAGAQYV. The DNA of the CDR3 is TGTGCCAGCAGCTCGACGGGGGGACTAGCGGGAGCACAGTACGTC.

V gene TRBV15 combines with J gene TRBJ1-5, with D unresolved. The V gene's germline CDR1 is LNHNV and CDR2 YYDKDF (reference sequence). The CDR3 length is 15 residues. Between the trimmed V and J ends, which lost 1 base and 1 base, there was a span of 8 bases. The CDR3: CATSRAPGSNQPQHF. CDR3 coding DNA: TGTGCCACCAGCAGAGCGCCCGGGAGCAATCAGCCCCAGCATTTT. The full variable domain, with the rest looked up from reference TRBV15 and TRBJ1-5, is DAMVIQNPRYQVTQFGKPVTLSCSQTLNHNVMYWYQQKSSQAPKLLFHYYDKDFNNEADTPDNFQSRRPNTSFCFLDIRSPGLGDTAMYLCATSRAPGSNQPQHFGDGTRLSIL.

This CDR3 reads CASSFIAGDSNEQFF. DNA for the CDR3: TGTGCCAGCAGTTTCATAGCGGGAGATAGTAATGAGCAGTTCTTC. The rearrangement joins TRBV6-6 to TRBJ2-1, with 9 bases fitting TRBD2. The CDR3 is 15 residues long. CDR1 MNHNY and CDR2 SVGAGI come from the germline V gene (reference sequence). Trimming removed 4 bases from V and 7 bases from J; junction bases left unmatched: 8.

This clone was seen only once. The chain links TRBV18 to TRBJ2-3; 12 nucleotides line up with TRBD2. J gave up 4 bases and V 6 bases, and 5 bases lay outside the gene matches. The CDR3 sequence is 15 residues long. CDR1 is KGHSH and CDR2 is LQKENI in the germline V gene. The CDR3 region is CASSPTSGSPDTQYF. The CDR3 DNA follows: TGTGCCAGCTCGCCGACTAGCGGGAGCCCAGATACGCAGTATTTT.

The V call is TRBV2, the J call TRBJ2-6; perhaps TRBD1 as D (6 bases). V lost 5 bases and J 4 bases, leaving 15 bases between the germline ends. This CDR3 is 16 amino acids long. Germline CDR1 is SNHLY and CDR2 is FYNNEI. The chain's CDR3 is CASSRDNVSGANVLTF. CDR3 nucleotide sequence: TGTGCCAGCAGTAGGGACAACGTTTCAGGGGCCAACGTCCTGACTTTC.

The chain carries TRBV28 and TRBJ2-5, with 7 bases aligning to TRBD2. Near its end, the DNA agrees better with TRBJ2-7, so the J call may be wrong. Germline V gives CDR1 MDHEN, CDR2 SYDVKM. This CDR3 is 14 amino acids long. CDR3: CASRQGLTTYEQYF. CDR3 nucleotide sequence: TGTGCCAGCAGGCAGGGACTAACTACCTACGAGCAGTACTTC.

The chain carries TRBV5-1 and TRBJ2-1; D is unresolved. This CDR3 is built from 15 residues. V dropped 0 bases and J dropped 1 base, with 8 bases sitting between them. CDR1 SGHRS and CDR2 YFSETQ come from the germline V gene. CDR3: CASSLAGFSYNEQFF. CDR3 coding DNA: TGCGCCAGCAGCTTGGCCGGGTTTTCCTACAATGAGCAGTTCTTC.